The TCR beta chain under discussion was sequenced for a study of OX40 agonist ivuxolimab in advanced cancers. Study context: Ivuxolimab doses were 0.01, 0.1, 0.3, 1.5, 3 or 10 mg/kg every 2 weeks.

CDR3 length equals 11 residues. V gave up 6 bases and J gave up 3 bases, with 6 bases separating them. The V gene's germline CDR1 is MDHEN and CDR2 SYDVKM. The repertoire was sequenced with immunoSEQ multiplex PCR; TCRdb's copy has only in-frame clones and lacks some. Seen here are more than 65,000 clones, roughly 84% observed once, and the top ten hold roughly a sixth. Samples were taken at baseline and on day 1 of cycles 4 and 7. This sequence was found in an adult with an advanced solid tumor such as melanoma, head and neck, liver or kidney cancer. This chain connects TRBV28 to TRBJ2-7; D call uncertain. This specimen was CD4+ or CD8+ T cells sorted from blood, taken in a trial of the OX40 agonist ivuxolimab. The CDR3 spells CASSFNYEQYF. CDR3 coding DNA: TGTGCCAGCAGCTTCAACTACGAGCAGTACTTC.